These T cell receptor beta chains were read from a single sample in a study of OX40 agonist ivuxolimab in advanced cancers. Sequencing was performed with immunoSEQ multiplex PCR; in TCRdb, only in-frame clones are kept and a portion is missing. The data show roughly 42,000 clones, more than 75% seen once. The specimen was CD4+ or CD8+ T cells sorted from blood, collected in a trial of the OX40 agonist ivuxolimab. Receptor source: an adult with an advanced solid tumor such as melanoma, head and neck, liver or kidney cancer. The CDR3 runs from the conserved cysteine through the conserved F or W. The D gene is left open where the match is weak. Clone size appears in some rows only: once, few, many, or a class for an expanded clone.

TGCGCCAGCACCAGGGACGGTAGAGATGAAAAACTGTTTTTT	CASTRDGRDEKLFF	few	NA	TRBV23-1	TRBJ1-4
TGTGCCAGCAGACCTGGACAGATTAACTATGGCTACACCTTC	CASRPGQINYGYTF	NA	NA	TRBV27	TRBJ1-2
TGTGCCAGCAATTGGGAGGGAACTGAGCAGTTCTTC	CASNWEGTEQFF	NA	TRBD2	TRBV2	TRBJ2-1
TGTGCCAGCAGTCCGGGACCACAGTCTCGTGCCCAGTACTTC	CASSPGPQSRAQYF	NA	NA	TRBV28	TRBJ2-5
TGTGCCAGCAGGGGACTAGGCGATGAGCAGTTCTTC	CASRGLGDEQFF	NA	TRBD2	TRBV2	TRBJ2-1
TGTGCCAGCAGCAACGACATAAGACTAAATAGCAATCAGCCCCAGCATTTT	CASSNDIRLNSNQPQHF	NA	NA	TRBV21-1	TRBJ1-5
TGTGCCAGTAACTCGATCGAACCAAACACTGAAGCTTTCTTT	CASNSIEPNTEAFF	NA	NA	TRBV19	TRBJ1-1
TGCAGCGTTGCTGGGACTCCCCGAGGCAATGAGCAGTTCTTC	CSVAGTPRGNEQFF	NA	NA	TRBV29-1	TRBJ2-1
TGTGCCAGCAGAATCGGCGGGCAGGGAATCCGTGGCTACACCTTC	CASRIGGQGIRGYTF	NA	NA	TRBV6-5	TRBJ1-2
TGCAGCGTTGAAGACTGGTCGCCCAACCCAGGAATCTACGAGCAGTACTTC	CSVEDWSPNPGIYEQYF	NA	NA	TRBV29-1	TRBJ2-7
TGTGCCAGCAGCCCTTTTGGGTCTGGGGCCAACGTCCTGACTTTC	CASSPFGSGANVLTF	NA	NA	TRBV13	TRBJ2-6
TGTGCCACCCAGAACAGGCGATCTGGGGAGTATGGCTACACCTTC	CATQNRRSGEYGYTF	NA	NA	TRBV19	TRBJ1-2
TGCGCCAGCAGCCAAGAACTAGCGGGAGGCCGCCGAGAGACCCAGTACTTC	CASSQELAGGRRETQYF	NA	TRBD2	TRBV4-3	TRBJ2-5
TGTGCCAGCAGCGGAGGGCGAGACAGGGCGGGGGGTGTCGGTCAGCCCCAGCATTTT	CASSGGRDRAGGVGQPQHF	NA	TRBD1	TRBV28	TRBJ1-5
TGTGCCAGCAGGTCAGGGTACACTGAAGCTTTCTTT	CASRSGYTEAFF	once	NA	TRBV7-9	TRBJ1-1
TGTGCCAGCAGTTACGGGGGCGCTATAGCTTTCTTT	CASSYGGAIAFF	few	NA	TRBV6-5	TRBJ1-1
TGCGCCAGCAGCTTGGGCCTAGCGGGGGGTAGCACAGATACGCAGTATTTT	CASSLGLAGGSTDTQYF	NA	TRBD2	TRBV5-1	TRBJ2-3
TGCAGCGTTGAACCCCCGGGACAGTACGAGCAGTACTTC	CSVEPPGQYEQYF	NA	TRBD1	TRBV29-1	TRBJ2-7
TGCGCCAGCAGCCGCGGGACGCTATCAACTAATGAAAAACTGTTTTTT	CASSRGTLSTNEKLFF	NA	NA	TRBV4-1	TRBJ1-4
TGTGCCAGCAGCGACCTAGGCAGCAATCTCTACGAGCAGTACTTC	CASSDLGSNLYEQYF	NA	NA	TRBV7-9	TRBJ2-7
TGCGCCAGCAGCTTAAAGGGACAGGTGAACTATGGCTACACCTTC	CASSLKGQVNYGYTF	few	TRBD1	TRBV5-1	TRBJ1-2
TGTGCCAGTAGTATTGGGACAGGGGCCTACGAGCAGTACTTC	CASSIGTGAYEQYF	NA	TRBD1	TRBV19	TRBJ2-7
TGTGCCAGCAGCTGGGGGGACCTGAACACCGGGGAGCTGTTTTTT	CASSWGDLNTGELFF	NA	NA	TRBV7-9	TRBJ2-2
TGTGCCAGCAGCTTGGGGCCGGGGTCCAACACCGGGGAGCTGTTTTTT	CASSLGPGSNTGELFF	once	NA	TRBV7-9	TRBJ2-2
TGTGCCAGCAGCTTGGAAGTTAGCAGGTCCTACAATGAGCAGTTCTTC	CASSLEVSRSYNEQFF	once	NA	TRBV5-6	TRBJ2-1
TGTGCCAGCAGCTTTGGGGTTCCGACGGGGAATGAGCAGTTCTTC	CASSFGVPTGNEQFF	NA	NA	TRBV5-4	TRBJ2-1
TGCGCCAGCAGCCAATCGAACAGGGGGAACACCGGGGAGCTGTTTTTT	CASSQSNRGNTGELFF	NA	TRBD1	TRBV4-3	TRBJ2-2
TGTGCCTGGAGTATAGCGCCATCGGAGCCCCAGCATTTT	CAWSIAPSEPQHF	few	NA	TRBV30	TRBJ1-5